The present entry profiles one T cell receptor (beta chain) with its context. This sample is drawn from a study of OX40 agonist ivuxolimab in advanced cancers. The germline gives CDR1 MNHEY, CDR2 SMNVEV (reference sequence). V was trimmed by 5 bases and J by 3 bases, leaving 7 bases between them. This CDR3 spans 12 amino acids. The assay was immunoSEQ multiplex PCR, and TCRdb's table has in-frame clones only and misses some. The sample includes some 80,000 clones, about 83% seen only once; the top ten take around a quarter. This sequence joins TRBV27 and TRBJ2-5, with D hard to call. The sample here was CD4+ or CD8+ T cells sorted from blood, taken in a trial of the OX40 agonist ivuxolimab. The sequence derives from an adult with an advanced solid tumor such as melanoma, head and neck, liver or kidney cancer. The CDR3 coding sequence is TGTGCCAGCAGTGACAATAAAGAGACCCAGTACTTC. It encodes CASSDNKETQYF.